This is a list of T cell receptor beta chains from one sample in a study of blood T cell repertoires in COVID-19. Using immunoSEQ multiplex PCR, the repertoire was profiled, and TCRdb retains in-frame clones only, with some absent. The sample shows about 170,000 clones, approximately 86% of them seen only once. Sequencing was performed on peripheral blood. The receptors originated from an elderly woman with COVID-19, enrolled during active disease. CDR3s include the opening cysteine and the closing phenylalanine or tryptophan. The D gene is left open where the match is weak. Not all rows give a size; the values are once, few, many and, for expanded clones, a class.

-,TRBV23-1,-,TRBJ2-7,CASSQSKPGPHEQYF,TGCGCCAGCAGTCAATCAAAGCCAGGGCCGCACGAGCAGTACTTC
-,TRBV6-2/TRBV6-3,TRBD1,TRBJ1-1,CASSTRDRGQVAFF,TGTGCCAGCAGTACCCGGGACAGGGGGCAAGTAGCTTTCTTT
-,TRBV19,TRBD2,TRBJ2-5,CASRRLAGAGETQYF,TGTGCCAGTAGGCGACTAGCGGGAGCTGGAGAGACCCAGTACTTC
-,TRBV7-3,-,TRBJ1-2,CASSLQVEDKAGYTF,TGTGCCAGCAGCTTACAGGTGGAGGATAAGGCTGGCTACACCTTC
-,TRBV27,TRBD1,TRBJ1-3,CASSFGQGPPRGSGNTIYF,TGTGCCAGCAGTTTTGGACAGGGGCCCCCGAGGGGGTCTGGAAACACCATATATTTT
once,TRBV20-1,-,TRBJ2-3,CSASRRDYSTDTQYF,TGCAGTGCTAGTAGGCGAGACTATTCCACAGATACGCAGTATTTT
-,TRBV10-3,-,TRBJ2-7,CAISESGTSYEQYF,TGTGCCATCAGTGAGTCTGGCACCTCCTACGAGCAGTACTTC
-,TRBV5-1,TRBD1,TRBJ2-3,CASSTTGGTDTQYF,TGCGCCAGCAGCACGACAGGGGGCACAGATACGCAGTATTTT
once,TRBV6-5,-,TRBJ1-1,CASSYVTVSGTEAFF,TGTGCCAGCAGTTACGTTACGGTTTCGGGCACTGAAGCTTTCTTT
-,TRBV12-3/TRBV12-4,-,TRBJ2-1,CASSPGGYNEQFF,TGTGCCAGCAGCCCAGGGGGGTACAATGAGCAGTTCTTC
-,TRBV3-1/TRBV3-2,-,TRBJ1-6,CASSPRAGIYNSPLHF,TGTGCCAGCAGCCCTCGTGCAGGAATCTATAATTCACCCCTCCACTTT
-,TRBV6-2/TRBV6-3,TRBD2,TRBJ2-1,CASSYRIAGVHEQFF,TGTGCCAGCAGTTACCGGATAGCGGGAGTGCATGAGCAGTTCTTC
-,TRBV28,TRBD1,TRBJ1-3,CASSSGQGFSGNTIYF,TGTGCCAGCAGTTCGGGACAGGGCTTCTCTGGAAACACCATATATTTT
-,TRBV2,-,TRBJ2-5,CASSFETSWGETQYF,TGTGCCAGCAGTTTTGAGACTAGTTGGGGAGAGACCCAGTACTTC
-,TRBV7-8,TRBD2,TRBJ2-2,CASSPFSGRNTGELFF,TGTGCCAGCAGCCCATTTAGCGGGAGGAACACCGGGGAGCTGTTTTTT
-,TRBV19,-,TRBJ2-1,CASSRRDGSSYNEQFF,TGTGCCAGTAGTAGGAGGGACGGGAGCTCCTACAATGAGCAGTTCTTC
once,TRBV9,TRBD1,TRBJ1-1,CASSVVEGAAFF,TGTGCCAGCAGCGTAGTGGAGGGGGCGGCTTTCTTT
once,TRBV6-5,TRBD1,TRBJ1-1,CASRDRGLTEAFF,TGTGCCAGCAGGGACAGGGGGCTTACTGAAGCTTTCTTT
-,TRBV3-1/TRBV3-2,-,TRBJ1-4,CASSQAEDGEKLFF,TGTGCCAGCAGCCAAGCCGAGGATGGGGAAAAACTGTTTTTT
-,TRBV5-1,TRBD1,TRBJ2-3,CASSLDVGRGDTQYF,TGCGCCAGCAGCTTGGATGTCGGCAGGGGGGATACGCAGTATTTT
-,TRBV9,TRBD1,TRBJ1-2,CASSDTPAGQGGYTF,TGTGCCAGCAGCGATACCCCCGCCGGACAGGGAGGCTACACCTTC
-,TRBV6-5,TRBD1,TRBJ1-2,CASKGDRANYYGYTF,TGTGCCAGCAAGGGGGACAGGGCGAATTACTATGGCTACACCTTC
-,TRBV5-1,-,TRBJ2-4,CASSLPEGLAKNIQYF,TGCGCCAGCAGCTTGCCGGAGGGTCTAGCCAAAAACATTCAGTACTTC
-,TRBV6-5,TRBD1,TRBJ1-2,CASADGQVYGYTF,TGTGCCAGCGCCGACGGACAGGTCTATGGCTACACCTTC
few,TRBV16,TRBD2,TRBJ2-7,CASSPGLAGYEQYF,TGTGCCAGCAGCCCCGGACTAGCGGGATACGAGCAGTACTTC
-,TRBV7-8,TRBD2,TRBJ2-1,CASSSFRTGGTGNEQFF,TGTGCCAGCAGCTCATTCCGAACGGGAGGAACCGGCAATGAGCAGTTCTTC
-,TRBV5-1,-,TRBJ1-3,CASSLEQGSGNTIYF,TGCGCCAGCAGCTTGGAACAGGGATCTGGAAACACCATATATTTT
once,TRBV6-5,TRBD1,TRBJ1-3,CASNSGGGNTIYF,TGTGCCAGCAATTCAGGGGGAGGAAACACCATATATTTT
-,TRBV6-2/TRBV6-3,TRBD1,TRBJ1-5,CASSSPGTGGNQPQHF,TGTGCCAGCAGTTCCCCCGGGACAGGGGGCAATCAGCCCCAGCATTTT
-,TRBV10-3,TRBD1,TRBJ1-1,CAIKQKEDREAFF,TGTGCCATCAAACAGAAAGAGGACAGGGAGGCTTTCTTT
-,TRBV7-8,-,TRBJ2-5,CASSPGSYLQETQYF,TGTGCCAGCAGCCCGGGAAGCTACCTCCAAGAGACCCAGTACTTC
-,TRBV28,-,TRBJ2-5,CASSFIGSQETQYF,TGTGCCAGCAGTTTTATCGGGTCTCAAGAGACCCAGTACTTC
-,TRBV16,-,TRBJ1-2,CASSQSRSKGYTF,TGTGCCAGCAGCCAATCTCGCTCTAAAGGCTACACCTTC
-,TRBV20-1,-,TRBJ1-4,CSARPLQGLFF,TGCAGTGCTAGACCTCTTCAGGGTTTGTTTTTT
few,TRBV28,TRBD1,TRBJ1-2,CASRVGQGPYGYTF,TGTGCCAGCAGGGTGGGACAGGGACCGTATGGCTACACCTTC
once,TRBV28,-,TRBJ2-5,CASSSLLNSETQYF,TGTGCCAGCAGTTCCCTCTTAAACAGCGAGACCCAGTACTTC
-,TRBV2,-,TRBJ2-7,CASSEAGGAYEQYF,TGTGCCAGCAGTGAAGCAGGAGGAGCCTACGAGCAGTACTTC
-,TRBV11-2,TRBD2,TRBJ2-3,CASSLDVVGTRLGDTQYF,TGTGCCAGCAGCTTAGACGTTGTCGGGACTAGACTCGGGGATACGCAGTATTTT
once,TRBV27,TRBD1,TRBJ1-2,CASSPGQVENYGYTF,TGTGCCAGCAGTCCAGGACAGGTGGAAAACTATGGCTACACCTTC